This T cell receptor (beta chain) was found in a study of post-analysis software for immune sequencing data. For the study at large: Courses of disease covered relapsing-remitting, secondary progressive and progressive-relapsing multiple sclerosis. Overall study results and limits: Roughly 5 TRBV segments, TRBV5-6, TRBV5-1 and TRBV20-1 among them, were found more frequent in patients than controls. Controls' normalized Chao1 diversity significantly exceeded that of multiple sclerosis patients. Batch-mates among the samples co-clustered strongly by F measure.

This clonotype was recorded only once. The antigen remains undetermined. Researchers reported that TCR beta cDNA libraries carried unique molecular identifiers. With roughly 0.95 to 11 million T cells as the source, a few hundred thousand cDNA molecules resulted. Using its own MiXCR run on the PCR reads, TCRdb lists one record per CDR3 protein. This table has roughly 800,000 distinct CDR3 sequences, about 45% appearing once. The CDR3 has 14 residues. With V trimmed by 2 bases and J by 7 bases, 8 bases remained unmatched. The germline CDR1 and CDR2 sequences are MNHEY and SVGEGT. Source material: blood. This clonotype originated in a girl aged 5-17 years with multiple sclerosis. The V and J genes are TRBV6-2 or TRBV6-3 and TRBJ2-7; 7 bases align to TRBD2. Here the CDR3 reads CASSYATGGEEQYF. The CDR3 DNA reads TGTGCCAGCAGTTACGCGACGGGAGGAGAAGAGCAGTACTTC.